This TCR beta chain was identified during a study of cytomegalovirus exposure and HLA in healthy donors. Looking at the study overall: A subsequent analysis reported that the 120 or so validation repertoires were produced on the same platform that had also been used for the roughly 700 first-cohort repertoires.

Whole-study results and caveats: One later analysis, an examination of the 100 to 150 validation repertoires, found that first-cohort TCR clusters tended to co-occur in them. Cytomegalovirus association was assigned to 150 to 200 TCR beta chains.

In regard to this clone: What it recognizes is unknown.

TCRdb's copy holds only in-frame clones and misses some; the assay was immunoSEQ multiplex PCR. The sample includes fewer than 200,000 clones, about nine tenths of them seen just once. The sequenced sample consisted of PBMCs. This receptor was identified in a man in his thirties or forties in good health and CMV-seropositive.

CDR3 region: CASSITSDQETQYF. CDR3 nucleotide sequence: TGTGCCAGTAGTATAACTAGCGACCAAGAGACCCAGTACTTC. This chain links TRBV19 with TRBJ2-5; 7 positions match TRBD2. The CDR3 extends over 14 amino acids. CDR1 is LNHDA, CDR2 SQIVND, per germline (reference sequence). V lost 2 bases, J lost 0 bases, and 0 bases stayed unmatched.